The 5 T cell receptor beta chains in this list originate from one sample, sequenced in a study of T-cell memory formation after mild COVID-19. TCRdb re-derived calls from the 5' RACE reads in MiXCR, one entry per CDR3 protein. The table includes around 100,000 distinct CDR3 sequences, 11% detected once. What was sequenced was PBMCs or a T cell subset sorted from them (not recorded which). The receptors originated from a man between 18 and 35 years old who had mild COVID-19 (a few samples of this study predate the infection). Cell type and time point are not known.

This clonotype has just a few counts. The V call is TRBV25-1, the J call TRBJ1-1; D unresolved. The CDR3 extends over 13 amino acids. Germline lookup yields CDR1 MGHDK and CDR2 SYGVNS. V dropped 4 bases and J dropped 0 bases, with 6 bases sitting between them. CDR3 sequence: CASSVWMNTEAFF. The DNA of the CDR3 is TGTGCCAGCAGTGTTTGGATGAACACTGAAGCTTTCTTT.

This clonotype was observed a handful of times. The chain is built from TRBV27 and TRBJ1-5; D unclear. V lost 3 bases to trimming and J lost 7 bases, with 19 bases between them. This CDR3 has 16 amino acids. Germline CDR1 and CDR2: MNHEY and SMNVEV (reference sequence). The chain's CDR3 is CASSFGGTPPGQPQHF. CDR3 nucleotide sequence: TGTGCCAGCAGTTTTGGAGGAACCCCCCCTGGACAGCCCCAGCATTTT.

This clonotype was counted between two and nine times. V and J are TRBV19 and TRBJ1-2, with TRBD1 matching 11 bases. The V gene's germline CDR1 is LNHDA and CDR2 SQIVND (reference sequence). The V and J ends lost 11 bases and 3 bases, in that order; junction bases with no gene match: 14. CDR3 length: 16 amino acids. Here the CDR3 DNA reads TGTGCCGCCTCCCGCCCGGGACAGGGGGTGGACTATGGCTACACCTTC. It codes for CAASRPGQGVDYGYTF.

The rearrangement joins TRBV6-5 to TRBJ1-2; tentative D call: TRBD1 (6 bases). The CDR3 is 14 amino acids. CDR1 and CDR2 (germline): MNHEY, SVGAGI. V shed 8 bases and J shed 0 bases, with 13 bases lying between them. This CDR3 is CASGGGIPNYGYTF. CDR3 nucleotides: TGTGCCAGCGGGGGGGGCATCCCTAACTATGGCTACACCTTC.

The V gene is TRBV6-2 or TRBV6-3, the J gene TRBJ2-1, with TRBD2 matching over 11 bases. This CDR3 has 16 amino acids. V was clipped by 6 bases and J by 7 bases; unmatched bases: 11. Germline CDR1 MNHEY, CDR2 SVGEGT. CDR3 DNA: TGTGCCAGCAGCCCCCATAGCGGGGGGGCGGGGAATGAGCAGTTCTTC. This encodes CASSPHSGGAGNEQFF.